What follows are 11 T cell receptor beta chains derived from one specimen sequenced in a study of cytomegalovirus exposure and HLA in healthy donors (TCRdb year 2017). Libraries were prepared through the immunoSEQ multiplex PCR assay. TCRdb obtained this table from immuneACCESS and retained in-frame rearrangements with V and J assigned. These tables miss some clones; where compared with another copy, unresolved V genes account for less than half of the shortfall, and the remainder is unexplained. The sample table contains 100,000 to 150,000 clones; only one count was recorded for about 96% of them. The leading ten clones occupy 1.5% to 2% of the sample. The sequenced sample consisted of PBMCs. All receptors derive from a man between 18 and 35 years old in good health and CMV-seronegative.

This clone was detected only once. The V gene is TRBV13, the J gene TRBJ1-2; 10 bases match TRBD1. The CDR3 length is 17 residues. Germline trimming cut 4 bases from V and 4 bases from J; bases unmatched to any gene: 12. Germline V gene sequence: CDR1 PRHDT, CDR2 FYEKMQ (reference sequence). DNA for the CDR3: TGTGCCAGCAGCTCATTGACAGGGGGCTCGTTTAGCTATGGCTACACCTTC. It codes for CASSSLTGGSFSYGYTF.

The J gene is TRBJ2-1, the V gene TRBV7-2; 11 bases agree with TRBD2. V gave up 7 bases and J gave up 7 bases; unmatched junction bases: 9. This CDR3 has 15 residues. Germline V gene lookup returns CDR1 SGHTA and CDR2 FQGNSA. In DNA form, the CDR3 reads TGTGCCAGCAATTTGGGACTAGCGGACCCTAATGAGCAGTTCTTC. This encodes CASNLGLADPNEQFF.

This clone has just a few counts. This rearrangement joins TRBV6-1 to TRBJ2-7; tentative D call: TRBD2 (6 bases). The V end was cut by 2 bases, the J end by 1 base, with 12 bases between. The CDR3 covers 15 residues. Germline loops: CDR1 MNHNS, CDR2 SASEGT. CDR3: CASSERVGTSYEQYF. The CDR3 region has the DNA TGTGCCAGCAGTGAAAGAGTAGGGACTTCCTACGAGCAGTACTTC.

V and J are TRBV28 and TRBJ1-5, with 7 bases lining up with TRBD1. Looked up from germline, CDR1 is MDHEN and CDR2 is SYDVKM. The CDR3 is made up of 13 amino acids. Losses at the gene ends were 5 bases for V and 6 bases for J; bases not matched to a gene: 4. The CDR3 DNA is TGTGCCAGCAGTCCGACAGGGACTCAGCCCCAGCATTTT. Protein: CASSPTGTQPQHF.

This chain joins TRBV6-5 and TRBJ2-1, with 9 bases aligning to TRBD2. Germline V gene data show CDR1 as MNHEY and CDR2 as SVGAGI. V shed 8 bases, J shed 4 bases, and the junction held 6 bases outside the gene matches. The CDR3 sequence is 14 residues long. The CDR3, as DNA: TGTGCCAGCCGTGTGCGGGGGGGGTACAATGAGCAGTTCTTC. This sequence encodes CASRVRGGYNEQFF.

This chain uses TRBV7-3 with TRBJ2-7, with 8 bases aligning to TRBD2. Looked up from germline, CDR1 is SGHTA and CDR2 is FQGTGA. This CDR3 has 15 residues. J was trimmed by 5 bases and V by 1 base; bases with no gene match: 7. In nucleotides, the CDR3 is TGTGCCAGCAGCTTAAAGCCAGCGGGAGTGAACGAGCAGTACTTC. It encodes CASSLKPAGVNEQYF.

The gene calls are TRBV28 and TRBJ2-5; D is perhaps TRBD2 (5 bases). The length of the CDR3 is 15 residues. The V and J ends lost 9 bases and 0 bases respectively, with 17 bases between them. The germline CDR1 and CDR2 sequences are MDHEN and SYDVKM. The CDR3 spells CASLGGGPYQETQYF. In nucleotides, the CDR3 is TGTGCCAGTCTGGGTGGCGGGCCGTACCAAGAGACCCAGTACTTC.

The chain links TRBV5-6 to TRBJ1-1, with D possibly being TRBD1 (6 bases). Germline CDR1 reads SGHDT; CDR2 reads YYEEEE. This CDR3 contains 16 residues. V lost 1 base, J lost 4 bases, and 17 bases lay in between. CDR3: CASSLWAGEGSTEAFF. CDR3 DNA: TGTGCCAGCAGCTTGTGGGCAGGGGAGGGGAGCACTGAAGCTTTCTTT.

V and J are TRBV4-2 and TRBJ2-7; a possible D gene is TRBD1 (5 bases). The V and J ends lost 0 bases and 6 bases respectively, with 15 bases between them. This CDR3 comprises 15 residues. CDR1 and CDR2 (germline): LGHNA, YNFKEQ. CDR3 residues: CASSQEGALLVEQYF. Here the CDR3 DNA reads TGTGCCAGCAGCCAAGAAGGGGCCCTCCTCGTCGAGCAGTACTTC.

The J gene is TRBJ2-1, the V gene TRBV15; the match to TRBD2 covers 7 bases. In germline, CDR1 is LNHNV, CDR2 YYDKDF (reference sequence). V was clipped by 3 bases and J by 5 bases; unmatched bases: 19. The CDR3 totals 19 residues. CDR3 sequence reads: CATSSGREATGMPDNEQFF. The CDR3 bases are TGTGCCACCAGCAGTGGACGGGAGGCCACGGGGATGCCAGACAATGAGCAGTTCTTC.

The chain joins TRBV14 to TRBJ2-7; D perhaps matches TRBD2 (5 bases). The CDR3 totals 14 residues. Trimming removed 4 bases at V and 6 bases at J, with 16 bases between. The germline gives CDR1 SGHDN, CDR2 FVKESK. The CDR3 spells CASSPPGILREQYF. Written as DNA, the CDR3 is TGTGCCAGCAGCCCCCCGGGGATCCTCCGCGAGCAGTACTTC.